This T cell receptor (beta chain) emerged from a study of blood T cell repertoires in COVID-19. Study details: From T cells, B-cell-depleted T cells, or PBMCs came the material, which was cDNA or gDNA.

Assay: immunoSEQ multiplex PCR; the TCRdb copy retains only in-frame clones and omits some. This sample has approximately 350,000 clones, with more than 80% found just once. Looked up from germline, CDR1 is SGDLS and CDR2 is YYNGEE. Trimming removed 0 bases from V and 3 bases from J, with 10 bases in between. The CDR3 sequence is 14 residues long. The sample was peripheral blood. This receptor was obtained from a man aged 35 to 55 with acute or convalescent COVID-19. V is TRBV9 and J is TRBJ2-7; no firm D call. CDR3: CASSVALEDYEQYF. CDR3 DNA: TGTGCCAGCAGCGTAGCCCTTGAGGACTACGAGCAGTACTTC.